This T cell receptor (beta chain) was identified in a study of shared clonotypes between healthy human individuals. Study-level findings and limits: Relative to their counterparts shared across all four donors, non-shared clonotypes exhibited diminished generation probabilities. Sequencing depth was expected to influence donor clonotype sharing.

About this clone itself: Its matching antigen is unknown.

This CDR3 spans 17 amino acids. Deep-level assay runs were performed. The repertoire was sequenced with immunoSEQ multiplex PCR; TCRdb's copy has only in-frame clones and lacks some. Found here are some 2.4 million clones, 80% to 95% of them singletons; the top ten hold about 0.34%. Naive CD4+ cells were CD45RA-selected; the remaining cells were memory. This TCR was sampled from a man aged 18-30 years in good health. Some clones in this sample may be carry-over from other donors' samples. This chain connects TRBV21-1 to TRBJ2-6. TRBV21-1 is classified as a pseudogene. The sample taken for sequencing was naive CD4+ T cells from PBMCs. The subset here: CD45RA+ positively selected. CDR3 sequence: CASSKSQPSSGANVLTF. In DNA, the CDR3 is TGTGCCAGCAGCAAAAGCCAGCCCTCCTCTGGGGCCAACGTCCTGACTTTC.